One T cell receptor beta chain is described in this entry. Its antigen is still unknown. Libraries were prepared by immunoSEQ multiplex PCR; TCRdb keeps only in-frame clonotypes and omits some of them. Of about 3,400 clones listed, about nine tenths were seen once; the top ten hold roughly 15%. V was shortened by 4 bases and J by 5 bases, with 17 bases between the two germline ends. The CDR3 consists of 15 residues. The germline V gene has CDR1 MGHDK and CDR2 SYGVNS. The time point here: proximal margin of the surgical specimen (macroscopically non-inflamed). This sample is drawn from a study of T cell repertoires in ileal Crohn's disease. On the study more broadly: Surgery for a complication: stricturing in roughly 61%, penetrating in about 40%.

Study findings and constraints: Sorted CD8 T cells held more high-frequency clones than CD4.

This sequence joins TRBV25-1 and TRBJ1-1, with D uncertain. Input material: ileal tissue. This TCR was sampled from an adult with Crohn's disease. DNA of the CDR3: TGTGCCAGCAGTGCCGCCCTCGGAGGAAGGACTGAAGCTTTCTTT. It encodes CASSAALGGRTEAFF.